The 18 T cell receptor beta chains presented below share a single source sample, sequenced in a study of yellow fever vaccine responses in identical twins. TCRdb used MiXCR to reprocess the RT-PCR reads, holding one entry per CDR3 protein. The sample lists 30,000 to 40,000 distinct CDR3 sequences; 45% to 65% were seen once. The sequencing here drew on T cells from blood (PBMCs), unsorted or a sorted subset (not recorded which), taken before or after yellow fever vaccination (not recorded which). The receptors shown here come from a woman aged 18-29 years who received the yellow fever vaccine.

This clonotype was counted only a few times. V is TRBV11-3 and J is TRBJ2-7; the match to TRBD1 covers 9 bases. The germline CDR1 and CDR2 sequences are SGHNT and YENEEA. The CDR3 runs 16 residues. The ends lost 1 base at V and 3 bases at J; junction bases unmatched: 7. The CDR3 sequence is CASSLVGTGILYEQYF. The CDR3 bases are TGTGCCAGCAGCTTAGTTGGGACAGGGATCCTCTACGAGCAGTACTTC.

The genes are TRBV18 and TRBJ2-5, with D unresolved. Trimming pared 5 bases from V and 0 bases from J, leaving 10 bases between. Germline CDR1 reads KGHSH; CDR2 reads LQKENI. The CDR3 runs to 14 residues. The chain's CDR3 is CASSGPAYQETQYF. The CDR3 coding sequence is TGTGCCAGCTCAGGTCCAGCGTACCAAGAGACCCAGTACTTC. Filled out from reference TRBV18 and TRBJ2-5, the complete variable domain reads NAGVMQNPRHLVRRRGQEARLRCSPMKGHSHVYWYRQLPEEGLKFMVYLQKENIIDESGMPKERFSAEFPKEGPSILRIQQVVRGDSAAYFCASSGPAYQETQYFGPGTRLLVL.

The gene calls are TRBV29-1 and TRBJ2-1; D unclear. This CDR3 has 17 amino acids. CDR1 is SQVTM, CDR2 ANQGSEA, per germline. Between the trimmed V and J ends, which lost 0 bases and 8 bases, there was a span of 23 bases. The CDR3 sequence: CSVEDRYERPVSDEQFF. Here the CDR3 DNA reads TGCAGCGTTGAAGATCGGTACGAGCGACCCGTTTCGGATGAGCAGTTCTTC.

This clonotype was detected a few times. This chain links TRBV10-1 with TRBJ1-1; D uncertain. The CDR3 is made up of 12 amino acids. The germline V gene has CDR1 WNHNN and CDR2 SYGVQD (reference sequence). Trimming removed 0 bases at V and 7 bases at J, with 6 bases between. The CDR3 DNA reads TGCGCCAGCAGTGAGTCGTGGCGTGAAGCTTTCTTT. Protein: CASSESWREAFF.

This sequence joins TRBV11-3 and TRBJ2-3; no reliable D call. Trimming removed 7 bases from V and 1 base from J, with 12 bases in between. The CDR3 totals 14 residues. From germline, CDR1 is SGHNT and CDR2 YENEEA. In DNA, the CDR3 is TGTGCCAGCACAAAGCAGTTTGGCACAGATACGCAGTATTTT. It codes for CASTKQFGTDTQYF. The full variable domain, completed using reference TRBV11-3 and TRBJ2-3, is EAGVVQSPRYKIIEKKQPVAFWCNPISGHNTLYWYLQNLGQGPELLIRYENEEAVDDSQLPKDRFSAERLKGVDSTLKIQPAELGDSAVYLCASTKQFGTDTQYFGPGTRLTVL.

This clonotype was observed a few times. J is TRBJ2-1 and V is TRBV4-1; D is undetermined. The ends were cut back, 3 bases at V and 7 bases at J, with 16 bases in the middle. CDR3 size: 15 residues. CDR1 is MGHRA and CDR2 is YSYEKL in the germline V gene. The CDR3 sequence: CASSQPPTHRNEQFF. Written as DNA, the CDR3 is TGCGCCAGCAGCCAGCCCCCCACGCACCGGAATGAGCAGTTCTTC.

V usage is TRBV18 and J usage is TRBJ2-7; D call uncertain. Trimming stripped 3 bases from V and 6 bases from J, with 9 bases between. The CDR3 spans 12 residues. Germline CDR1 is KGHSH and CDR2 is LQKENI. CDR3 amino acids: CASSPGSGEQYF. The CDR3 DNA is TGTGCCAGCTCACCGGGTTCGGGCGAGCAGTACTTC.

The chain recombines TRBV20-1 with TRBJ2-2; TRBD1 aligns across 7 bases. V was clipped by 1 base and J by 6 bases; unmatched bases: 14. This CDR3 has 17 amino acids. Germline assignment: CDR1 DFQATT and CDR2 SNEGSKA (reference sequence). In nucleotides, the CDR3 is TGCAGTGCTAGAGCGACACAGGGGATAGGAGTTGCCGGGGAGCTGTTTTTT. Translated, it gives CSARATQGIGVAGELFF.

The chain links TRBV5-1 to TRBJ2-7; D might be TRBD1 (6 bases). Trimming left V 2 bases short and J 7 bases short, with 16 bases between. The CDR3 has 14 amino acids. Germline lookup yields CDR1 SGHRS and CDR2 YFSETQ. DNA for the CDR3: TGCGCCAGCAGCTTCGAACAGGGAGCAGGAGAGCAGTACGTC. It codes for CASSFEQGAGEQYV.

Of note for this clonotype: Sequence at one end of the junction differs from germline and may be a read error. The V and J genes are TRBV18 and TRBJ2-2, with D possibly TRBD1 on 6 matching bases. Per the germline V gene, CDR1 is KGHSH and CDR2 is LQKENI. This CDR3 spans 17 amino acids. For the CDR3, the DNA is TGTGCCAGCTCACCAACCCCGCAGGGGCCGAACACCGGGGACCTGTTTTTT. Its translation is CASSPTPQGPNTGDLFF.

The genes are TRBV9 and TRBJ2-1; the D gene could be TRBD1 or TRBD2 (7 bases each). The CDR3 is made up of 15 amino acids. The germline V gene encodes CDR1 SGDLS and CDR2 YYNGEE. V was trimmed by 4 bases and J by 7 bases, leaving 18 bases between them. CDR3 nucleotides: TGTGCCAGCAGCCCAGGGGGGGGAGCTTGGAATGAGCAGTTCTTC. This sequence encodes CASSPGGGAWNEQFF. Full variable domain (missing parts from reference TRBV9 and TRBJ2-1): DSGVTQTPKHLITATGQRVTLRCSPRSGDLSVYWYQQSLDQGLQFLIQYYNGEERAKGNILERFSAQQFPDLHSELNLSSLELGDSALYFCASSPGGGAWNEQFFGPGTRLTVL.

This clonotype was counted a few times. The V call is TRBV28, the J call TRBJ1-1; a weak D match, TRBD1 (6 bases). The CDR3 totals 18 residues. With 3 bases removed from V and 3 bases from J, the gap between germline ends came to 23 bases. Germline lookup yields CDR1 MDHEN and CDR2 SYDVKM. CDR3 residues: CASSFEYRASSGDTEAFF. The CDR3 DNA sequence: TGTGCCAGCAGTTTCGAGTACAGGGCCAGCTCAGGGGACACTGAAGCTTTCTTT.

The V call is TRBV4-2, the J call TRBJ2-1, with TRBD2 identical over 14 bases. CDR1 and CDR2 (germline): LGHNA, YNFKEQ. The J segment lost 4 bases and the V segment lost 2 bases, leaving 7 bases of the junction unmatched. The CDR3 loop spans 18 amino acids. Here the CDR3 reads CASSQLTSGGAGYNEQFF. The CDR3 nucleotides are TGTGCCAGCAGCCAATTGACTAGCGGGGGGGCGGGGTACAATGAGCAGTTCTTC.

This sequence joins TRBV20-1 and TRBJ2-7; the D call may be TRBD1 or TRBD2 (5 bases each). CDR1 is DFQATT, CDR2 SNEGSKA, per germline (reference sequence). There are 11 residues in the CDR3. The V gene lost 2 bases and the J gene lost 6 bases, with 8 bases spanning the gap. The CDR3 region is CSARLGVEQYV. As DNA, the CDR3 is TGCAGTGCTAGATTGGGGGTCGAGCAGTACGTC.

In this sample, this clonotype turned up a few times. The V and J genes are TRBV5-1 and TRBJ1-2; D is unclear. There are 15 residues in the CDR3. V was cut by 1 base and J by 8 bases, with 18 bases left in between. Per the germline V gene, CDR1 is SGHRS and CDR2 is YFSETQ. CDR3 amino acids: CASSLTSQSASGYTF. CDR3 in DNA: TGCGCCAGCAGCTTGACAAGCCAGAGTGCGTCCGGCTACACCTTC.

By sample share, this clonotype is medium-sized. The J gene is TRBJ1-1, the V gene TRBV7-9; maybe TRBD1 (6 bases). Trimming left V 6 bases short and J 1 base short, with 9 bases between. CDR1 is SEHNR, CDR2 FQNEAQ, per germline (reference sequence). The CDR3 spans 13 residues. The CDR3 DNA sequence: TGTGCCAGCAGGTCACAGGGGAACACTGAAGCTTTCTTT. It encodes CASRSQGNTEAFF.

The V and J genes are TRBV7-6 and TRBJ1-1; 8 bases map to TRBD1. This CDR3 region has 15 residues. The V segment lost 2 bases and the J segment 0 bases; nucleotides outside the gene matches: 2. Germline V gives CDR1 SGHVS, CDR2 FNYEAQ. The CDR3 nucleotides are TGTGCCAGCAGCTTACAGGGGGCGGTGAACACTGAAGCTTTCTTT. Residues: CASSLQGAVNTEAFF.

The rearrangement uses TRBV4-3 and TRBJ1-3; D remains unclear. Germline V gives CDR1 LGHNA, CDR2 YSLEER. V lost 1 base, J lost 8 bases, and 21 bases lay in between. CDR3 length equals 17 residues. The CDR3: CASSQGFSGHGKDTIYF. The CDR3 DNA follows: TGCGCCAGCAGCCAAGGGTTTAGCGGCCACGGGAAGGACACCATATATTTT.